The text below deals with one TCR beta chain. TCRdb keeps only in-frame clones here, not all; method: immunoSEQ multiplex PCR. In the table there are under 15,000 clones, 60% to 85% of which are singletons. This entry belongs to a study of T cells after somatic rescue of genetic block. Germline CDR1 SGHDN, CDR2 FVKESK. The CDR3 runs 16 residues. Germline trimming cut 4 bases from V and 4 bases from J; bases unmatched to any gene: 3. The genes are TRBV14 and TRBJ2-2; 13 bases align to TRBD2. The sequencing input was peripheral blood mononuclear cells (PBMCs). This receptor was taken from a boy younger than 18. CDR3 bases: TGTGCCAGCAGCCGACTAGCGGGGGGCCTCACCGGGGAGCTGTTTTTT. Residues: CASSRLAGGLTGELFF.